Ten or more counts support the clone carrying this T cell receptor (beta chain). This entry is derived from a study of human T cells and chemical hapten exposure. Overall study: TCR yield per sample varied, mainly due to pooled library volumes.

TCRdb independently ran MiXCR on the RACE reads; one entry per CDR3 protein. The profile shows 300,000 to 450,000 distinct CDR3 sequences, 4.5% to 6% of them singletons. Described time point: pre-sensitization, week 0. Stated treatment: therapeutic diphenylcyclopropenone sensitization with weekly scalp DPC. This sample comprised whole blood, obtained in connection with sensitization to the hapten diphenylcyclopropenone (DPC). The TCR originated in a woman aged 50 to 65 with alopecia areata. Some clones in this sample may be carry-over from other donors' samples.

As DNA, the CDR3 is TGTGCCAGCAGTTGGATGGCTGGTCGTGGGAGCTACGAGCAGTACTTC. Its protein product is CASSWMAGRGSYEQYF. The chain carries TRBV6-5 and TRBJ2-7, with a possible D match to TRBD2 (5 bases). With 4 bases removed from V and 3 bases from J, the gap between germline ends came to 19 bases. CDR3 length: 16 amino acids. Germline-derived CDR1 and CDR2 are MNHEY and SVGAGI.